The rows below give T cell receptor beta chains drawn from one sample of a study of blood T cells in healthy people across ages. Using its own MiXCR run on the 5' RACE reads, TCRdb lists one record per CDR3 protein. This table has around 1,100,000 distinct CDR3 sequences, roughly two fifths appearing once. Sequencing was done on a sample of blood. All receptors come from a man aged 18 to 35 in good health. Each CDR3 is given with its conserved first and last residue. The D gene is left open where the match is weak. The size of a clone is reported for some rows only, either as once, few or many, or as a class for expanded clones.

V: TRBV20-1
J: TRBJ1-2
size: many
D: NA
DNA: TGCAGTGCTAGAGATCGGGAACAAACTAACTATGGCTACACCTTC
CDR3: CSARDREQTNYGYTF

V: TRBV4-1
J: TRBJ2-3
size: once
D: TRBD2
DNA: TGCGCCAGCAGCCAAGCGGAGACTAGCGGGGGGACTTCCACAGATACGCAGTATTTT
CDR3: CASSQAETSGGTSTDTQYF

V: TRBV7-3
J: TRBJ1-2
size: once
D: NA
DNA: TGTGCCAGCAGGGATGGACAGATTTATGACTATGGCTACACCTTC
CDR3: CASRDGQIYDYGYTF

V: TRBV30
J: TRBJ1-2
size: few
D: TRBD1
DNA: TGTGCCTGGAGTGATGGGACAGCTAACTATGGCTACACCTTC
CDR3: CAWSDGTANYGYTF

V: TRBV30
J: TRBJ1-1
size: NA
D: NA
DNA: TGTGCCTGGAGTGTAACGGGGGACACTGAAGCTTTCTTT
CDR3: CAWSVTGDTEAFF

V: TRBV9
J: TRBJ2-1
size: NA
D: NA
DNA: TGTGCCAGCACCCCCGGAACGGCCAATGAGCAGTTCTTC
CDR3: CASTPGTANEQFF

V: TRBV12-3/TRBV12-4
J: TRBJ2-2
size: NA
D: TRBD2
DNA: TGTGCCAGCTTACGGGGGGTCAACACCGGGGAGCTGTTTTTT
CDR3: CASLRGVNTGELFF

V: TRBV12-3/TRBV12-4
J: TRBJ1-2
size: NA
D: NA
DNA: TGTGCCCTCGGCGGAGGGAATGGCTACACCTTC
CDR3: CALGGGNGYTF

V: TRBV6-5
J: TRBJ1-2
size: NA
D: NA
DNA: TGTACCAGCAGTTACTCGAGCGGAGCTAACTATGGCTACACCTTC
CDR3: CTSSYSSGANYGYTF

V: TRBV12-3/TRBV12-4
J: TRBJ1-2
size: NA
D: NA
DNA: TGTGCCAGCAGTCTCGGGCACCCAGGACCCTATGGCTACACCTTC
CDR3: CASSLGHPGPYGYTF

V: TRBV19
J: TRBJ1-1
size: NA
D: NA
DNA: TGTGCCAGTAGTCCTAACAGGGTAAACACTGAGGCTTTCTTT
CDR3: CASSPNRVNTEAFF

V: TRBV7-3
J: TRBJ1-1
size: few
D: TRBD1
DNA: TGTGCCAGCAGCTTACCGACAGGGAACCTTAGGAACACTGAAGCTTTCTTT
CDR3: CASSLPTGNLRNTEAFF

V: TRBV11-3
J: TRBJ2-3
size: NA
D: NA
DNA: TGTGCCAGCTCAAGGGGGAATCCAGATACGCAGTATTTT
CDR3: CASSRGNPDTQYF

V: TRBV7-9
J: TRBJ1-5
size: once
D: NA
DNA: TGTGCCAGCAGCCCGTACAAATTCAATCAGCCCCAGCATTTT
CDR3: CASSPYKFNQPQHF

V: TRBV5-1
J: TRBJ1-2
size: few
D: NA
DNA: TGCGCCAGCAGCTTGGAGGGTAGGACAGATCCCCACTATGGCTACACCTTC
CDR3: CASSLEGRTDPHYGYTF

V: TRBV5-5
J: TRBJ1-1
size: NA
D: TRBD1
DNA: TGTGCCAGCAGCTCCCGGGACAGATCTCCTGAAGCTTTCTTT
CDR3: CASSSRDRSPEAFF

V: TRBV4-3
J: TRBJ2-2
size: NA
D: NA
DNA: TGCGCCAGCAGCGCGGACCCGTCCGTGGGGGAGCTGTTTTTT
CDR3: CASSADPSVGELFF

V: TRBV7-9
J: TRBJ2-7
size: NA
D: NA
DNA: TGTGCCAGCAGACAATATACGGGGGAGTACACCTACGAGCAGTACTTC
CDR3: CASRQYTGEYTYEQYF

V: TRBV25-1
J: TRBJ1-1
size: NA
D: NA
DNA: TGTGCCAGCAGCGGCCGGACAGACAACACTGAAGCTTTCTTT
CDR3: CASSGRTDNTEAFF

V: TRBV11-2
J: TRBJ1-1
size: NA
D: NA
DNA: TGTGCCAGCAGCTCCCCCGGGTACCCTGAAGCTTTCTTT
CDR3: CASSSPGYPEAFF

V: TRBV10-3
J: TRBJ1-6
size: NA
D: NA
DNA: TGTGCCATCAGTGAGGGCAGTAGCTCCTATAATTCACCCCTCCACTTT
CDR3: CAISEGSSSYNSPLHF

V: TRBV6-5
J: TRBJ2-1
size: few
D: TRBD2
DNA: TGTGCCAGCAGTTACGGATCGCGGGGGGGGTACAATGAGCAGTTCTTC
CDR3: CASSYGSRGGYNEQFF

V: TRBV6-5
J: TRBJ1-5
size: NA
D: NA
DNA: TGTGCCAGCAGTTACTCGAACGGGGAGGGTCAGCCCCAGCATTTT
CDR3: CASSYSNGEGQPQHF

V: TRBV12-3/TRBV12-4
J: TRBJ1-2
size: NA
D: TRBD1
DNA: TGTGCCAGCAGTTTAGCCGGACAGGTCGGCGGCTACACCTTC
CDR3: CASSLAGQVGGYTF

V: TRBV20-1
J: TRBJ1-5
size: NA
D: NA
DNA: TGCAGTGCTAGAGGATCCAGGGGAAGCAATCAGCCCCAGCATTTT
CDR3: CSARGSRGSNQPQHF

V: TRBV9
J: TRBJ2-3
size: many
D: NA
DNA: TGCGCCAGCAGCGTCGTAGGCCTTAGCACAGATACGCAGTATTTT
CDR3: CASSVVGLSTDTQYF

V: TRBV5-5
J: TRBJ1-1
size: NA
D: TRBD1
DNA: TGTGCCAGCAGCTTCCAGACAGGGTGGAACACTGAAGCTTTCTTT
CDR3: CASSFQTGWNTEAFF